These 10 T cell receptor beta chains were sequenced from one sample in a study of T cells in Graves' hyperthyroidism and ophthalmopathy. RNA transcripts yielded amplified TCR beta CDR3 regions. HTBI primers were employed in a first-round RT-PCR of the TCR CDR3. One entry per CDR3 protein results from TCRdb running MiXCR on the multiplex PCR reads. The table shows approximately 400,000 distinct CDR3 sequences, with 15% to 17% occurring only once. The material sequenced was blood. The receptors come from a woman in her late teens or twenties with Graves' hyperthyroidism that later progressed to Graves' ophthalmopathy.

This clonotype was recorded many times. Here the CDR3 DNA reads TGTGCCAGCAGTGAAACAGGGGCCGGCAATCAGCCCCAGCATTTT. Translated, it gives CASSETGAGNQPQHF. V usage is TRBV28 and J usage is TRBJ1-5; 7 bases map to TRBD1. Germline lookup yields CDR1 MDHEN and CDR2 SYDVKM. The V gene end was trimmed by 5 bases and the J gene end by 2 bases; junction bases not matched to a gene: 6. CDR3 length: 15 residues.

This clonotype was seen many times. The chain employs TRBV28 and TRBJ2-7; a possible D gene is TRBD2 (6 bases). This CDR3 has 15 amino acids. Germline-derived CDR1 and CDR2 are MDHEN and SYDVKM. The V end was cut by 3 bases, the J end by 1 base, with 13 bases between. CDR3 bases: TGTGCCAGCAGTTTCATAACGACTAGTTCCTACGAGCAGTACTTC. Translated: CASSFITTSSYEQYF. The variable domain in full, with the rest retrieved from reference TRBV28 and TRBJ2-7, is DVKVTQSSRYLVKRTGEKVFLECVQDMDHENMFWYRQDPGLGLRLIYFSYDVKMKEKGDIPEGYSVSREKKERFSLILESASTNQTSMYLCASSFITTSSYEQYFGPGTRLTVT.

At least ten counts were recorded for this clonotype. This chain uses TRBV15 with TRBJ1-5, with 8 bases identical to TRBD1. This CDR3 comprises 14 residues. Germline V lookup: CDR1 LNHNV, CDR2 YYDKDF (reference sequence). V trimming: 3 bases; J trimming: 6 bases; junction bases outside the gene matches: 4. This CDR3 reads CATSRVQGVQPQHF. The CDR3, as DNA: TGTGCCACCAGCAGGGTACAGGGGGTTCAGCCCCAGCATTTT. Combining the CDR3 with reference TRBV15 and TRBJ1-5 gives the whole variable domain DAMVIQNPRYQVTQFGKPVTLSCSQTLNHNVMYWYQQKSSQAPKLLFHYYDKDFNNEADTPDNFQSRRPNTSFCFLDIRSPGLGDTAMYLCATSRVQGVQPQHFGDGTRLSIL.

Ten or more counts support this clonotype. V usage is TRBV7-9 and J usage is TRBJ1-2; no reliable D call. CDR1 is SEHNR and CDR2 is FQNEAQ in the germline V gene (reference sequence). CDR3 length equals 18 residues. With 1 base removed from V and 6 bases from J, the gap between germline ends came to 24 bases. The CDR3 is CASSLGARQDLGSHGYTF. The CDR3 bases are TGTGCCAGCAGCTTAGGAGCTCGTCAGGATCTCGGTAGCCATGGCTACACCTTC.

This clonotype appeared many times. The chain joins TRBV5-1 to TRBJ2-2; D is unresolved. The CDR3 extends over 15 amino acids. Looked up from germline, CDR1 is SGHRS and CDR2 is YFSETQ. Trimming stripped 0 bases from V and 1 base from J, with 7 bases between. CDR3 bases: TGCGCCAGCAGCTTGGATGCCGGGAACACCGGGGAGCTGTTTTTT. Translation: CASSLDAGNTGELFF.

This clonotype occurred many times. The chain links TRBV28 to TRBJ2-1; 8 nucleotides match TRBD2. The CDR3 has 16 residues. Looked up from germline, CDR1 is MDHEN and CDR2 is SYDVKM. After removal of 4 bases from V and 1 base from J, the junction contained 6 bases not matched to a gene. The CDR3 sequence: CASSYPSGWSYNEQFF. The CDR3 DNA reads as TGTGCCAGCAGTTATCCTAGCGGGTGGTCCTACAATGAGCAGTTCTTC.

Comment on this clonotype: A much larger clone is a single base away; this may be a read error. This chain joins TRBV5-8 and TRBJ2-5; D may correspond to TRBD1 or TRBD2 (5 bases each). Germline assignment: CDR1 SGHTS and CDR2 YDEGEE. The length of the CDR3 is 15 residues. The CDR3 here is CASSTGTSDQGTQYF. The CDR3 DNA sequence: TGTGCCAGCAGCACCGGGACGAGTGATCAAGGGACCCAGTACTTC.

This clonotype was seen a few times. The V and J genes are TRBV28 and TRBJ2-3; TRBD2 is a possible D gene (5 bases). CDR3 size: 14 residues. V was clipped by 3 bases and J by 0 bases, with 7 bases between them. Germline assignment: CDR1 MDHEN and CDR2 SYDVKM. The CDR3 region is CASSFRTSTDTQYF. The CDR3 nucleotides are TGTGCCAGCAGTTTCAGGACTAGCACAGATACGCAGTATTTT. The full variable domain, rest sourced from reference TRBV28 and TRBJ2-3, is DVKVTQSSRYLVKRTGEKVFLECVQDMDHENMFWYRQDPGLGLRLIYFSYDVKMKEKGDIPEGYSVSREKKERFSLILESASTNQTSMYLCASSFRTSTDTQYFGPGTRLTVL.

This clonotype was seen at least ten times. The chain is built from TRBV7-8 and TRBJ2-1; 9 bases align to TRBD2. Germline CDR1 SGHVS, CDR2 FQNEAQ. J gave up 6 bases and V 1 base, and 7 bases lay outside the gene matches. The CDR3 runs to 16 residues. This chain's CDR3 is CASSLGRLADRNEQFF. The CDR3, as DNA: TGTGCCAGCAGCTTAGGTCGACTAGCGGACCGCAATGAGCAGTTCTTC.

Many counts were recorded for this clonotype. V is TRBV10-3 and J is TRBJ2-1; 8 bases are shared with TRBD2. J was trimmed by 5 bases and V by 2 bases; bases with no gene match: 5. This CDR3 has 15 residues. Germline CDR1 is ENHRY and CDR2 is SYGVKD. The CDR3 loop reads CAISERSSGHNEQFF. The CDR3 DNA is TGTGCCATCAGTGAGAGGTCTAGCGGGCACAATGAGCAGTTCTTC.